The source of this T cell receptor beta chain is a study of CD8 T cells in Susac syndrome. The CDR3 loop spans 14 amino acids. The V gene's germline CDR1 is SQVTM and CDR2 ANQGSEA. V was clipped by 7 bases and J by 1 base, with 13 bases between them. Random-hexamer reverse transcription was applied to roughly 0.5 to 1 ug RNA. TCRdb re-derived calls from the immunoSEQ multiplex PCR reads in MiXCR, one entry per CDR3 protein. The table has 95,000 to 150,000 distinct CDR3 sequences, roughly 94% seen once; the top ten hold more than 0.095%. The rearrangement joins TRBV29-1 to TRBJ2-2; D call uncertain. Sequencing was performed on CD4+ T cells from PBMCs. This TCR was recovered from a human donor in good health. The CDR3 reads CSAPRSENTGELFF. The CDR3 DNA reads TGCAGCGCTCCTAGGAGCGAGAACACCGGGGAGCTGTTTTTT.